What follows are 10 T cell receptor beta chains derived from one specimen sequenced in a study of shared clonotypes between healthy human individuals. Data came from immunoSEQ multiplex PCR; TCRdb stores just in-frame clones and leaves some out. The repertoire holds 1.6 million or so clones, less than 99% seen once, with about 0.4% in the top ten. Source material: naive CD4+ T cells sorted from blood. Subset specified: CD45RA+ positively selected. The origin of the receptors is a young man in good health.

This rearrangement joins TRBV28 to TRBJ2-7, with D unclear. Deletions cut 7 bases from V and 2 bases from J, with 18 bases between. Germline CDR1 is MDHEN and CDR2 is SYDVKM. This CDR3 has 15 residues. CDR3 in amino acids: CASTGVGGITYEQYF. Here the CDR3 DNA reads TGTGCCAGCACCGGAGTCGGCGGTATAACCTACGAGCAGTACTTC.

The V gene is TRBV5-1, the J gene TRBJ2-1, with D possibly matching TRBD1 (6 bases). This CDR3 contains 13 residues. CDR1 and CDR2 from the germline V gene are SGHRS and YFSETQ. Trimming removed 5 bases at V and 6 bases at J, with 12 bases between. CDR3 sequence: CASSHRDINEQFF. The CDR3 coding sequence is TGCGCCAGCAGTCACCGGGACATCAATGAGCAGTTCTTC.

The rearrangement uses TRBV9 and TRBJ2-7, with D possibly matching TRBD1 (8 bases). Between the trimmed V and J ends, which lost 2 bases and 5 bases, there was a span of 14 bases. The CDR3 consists of 14 residues. Germline CDR1 and CDR2: SGDLS and YYNGEE. DNA for the CDR3: TGTGCCAGCAGCGTCCGGACAGGGAGGGACGAGCAGTACTTC. Its translation is CASSVRTGRDEQYF.

This rearrangement joins TRBV19 to TRBJ1-5; D ambiguous. This CDR3 spans 16 amino acids. The ends were cut back, 7 bases at V and 4 bases at J, with 20 bases in the middle. The V gene's germline CDR1 is LNHDA and CDR2 SQIVND (reference sequence). For the CDR3, the DNA is TGTGCCAGTACCTCATCGGTCATCCGGGGAAATCAGCCCCAGCATTTT. Protein sequence: CASTSSVIRGNQPQHF.

The V and J genes are TRBV27 and TRBJ1-1, with 10 bases fitting TRBD1. With V trimmed by 2 bases and J by 5 bases, 8 bases remained unmatched. Per germline, CDR1 MNHEY and CDR2 SMNVEV (reference sequence). The CDR3 is 16 residues long. CDR3 nucleotides: TGTGCCAGCAGTTTAAGGACAGGGGGTTATTGGACTGAAGCTTTCTTT. Encoded protein: CASSLRTGGYWTEAFF.

The CDR3 region has the DNA TGTGCCAGCAGCTTAGCGAGGGGGGACTACGAGCAGTACTTC. This codes for CASSLARGDYEQYF. This rearrangement joins TRBV7-6 to TRBJ2-7; D tentatively fits TRBD1 or TRBD2 (6 bases each). Trimming pared 0 bases from V and 3 bases from J, leaving 9 bases between. CDR3 size: 14 residues. Germline V CDR1 and CDR2: SGHVS, FNYEAQ.

J is TRBJ1-3 and V is TRBV14, with D maybe TRBD1 (6 bases). CDR3 length equals 19 residues. Trimming took off 0 bases at V and 4 bases at J, with 22 bases between the two ends. Germline-derived CDR1 and CDR2 are SGHDN and FVKESK. CDR3 protein: CASSQERKSGARGGNTIYF. Here the CDR3 DNA reads TGTGCCAGCAGCCAAGAGAGGAAATCAGGGGCCCGCGGAGGAAACACCATATATTTT.

This sequence joins TRBV9 and TRBJ1-1; D is unresolved. This CDR3 comprises 15 residues. Deletions cut 0 bases from V and 1 base from J, with 10 bases between. Germline CDR1 and CDR2: SGDLS and YYNGEE. The CDR3 spells CASSVGPVGNTEAFF. The CDR3 region has the DNA TGTGCCAGCAGCGTAGGGCCGGTCGGGAACACTGAAGCTTTCTTT.

This sequence joins TRBV6-1 and TRBJ2-1; 10 bases map to TRBD2. The CDR3 sequence is 17 residues long. Germline V lookup: CDR1 MNHNS, CDR2 SASEGT. Unmatched junction bases numbered 8, after V lost 1 base and J lost 5 bases. The CDR3 loop is CASSEGYGTSAHNEQFF. In nucleotides, the CDR3 is TGTGCCAGCAGTGAAGGCTACGGGACTAGCGCACACAATGAGCAGTTCTTC.

J is TRBJ2-2 and V is TRBV5-1, with a tentative D call TRBD2 (6 bases). Trimming removed 6 bases from V and 1 base from J, with 10 bases in between. The CDR3 consists of 14 residues. Germline V gene data show CDR1 as SGHRS and CDR2 as YFSETQ. The CDR3 protein is CASTLGGNTGELFF. The CDR3, as DNA: TGCGCCAGCACCCTGGGGGGGAACACCGGGGAGCTGTTTTTT.